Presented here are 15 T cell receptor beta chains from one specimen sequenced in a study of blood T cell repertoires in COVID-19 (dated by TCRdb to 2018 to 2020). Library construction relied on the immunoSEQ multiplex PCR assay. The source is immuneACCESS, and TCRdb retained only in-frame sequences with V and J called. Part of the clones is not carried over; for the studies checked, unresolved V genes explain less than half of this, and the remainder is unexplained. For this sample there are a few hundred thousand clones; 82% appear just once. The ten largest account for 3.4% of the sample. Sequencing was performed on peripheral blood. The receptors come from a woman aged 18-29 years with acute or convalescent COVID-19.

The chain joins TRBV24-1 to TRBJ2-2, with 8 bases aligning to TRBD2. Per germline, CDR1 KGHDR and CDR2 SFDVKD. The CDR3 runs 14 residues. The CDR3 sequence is CAQYGGENTGELFF. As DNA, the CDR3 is TGTGCTCAATACGGGGGGGAAAACACCGGGGAGCTGTTTTTT.

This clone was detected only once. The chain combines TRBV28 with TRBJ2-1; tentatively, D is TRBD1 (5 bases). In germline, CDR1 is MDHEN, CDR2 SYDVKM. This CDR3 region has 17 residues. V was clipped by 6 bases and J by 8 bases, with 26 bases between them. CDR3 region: CASSLGVSAVDGHEQFF. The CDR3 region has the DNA TGTGCCAGCAGCCTAGGGGTATCGGCAGTTGATGGCCATGAGCAGTTCTTC.

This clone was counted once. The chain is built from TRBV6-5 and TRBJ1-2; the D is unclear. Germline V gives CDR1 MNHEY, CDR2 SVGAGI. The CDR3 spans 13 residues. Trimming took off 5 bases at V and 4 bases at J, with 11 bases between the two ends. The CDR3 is CASSPTAPYGYTF. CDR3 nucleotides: TGTGCCAGCAGTCCCACAGCACCCTATGGCTACACCTTC.

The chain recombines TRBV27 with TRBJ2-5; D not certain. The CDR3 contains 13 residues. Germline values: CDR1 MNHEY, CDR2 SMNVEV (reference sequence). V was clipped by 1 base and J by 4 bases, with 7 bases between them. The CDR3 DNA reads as TGTGCCAGCAGTTTATTTTTTCTAGAGACCCAGTACTTC. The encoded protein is CASSLFFLETQYF.

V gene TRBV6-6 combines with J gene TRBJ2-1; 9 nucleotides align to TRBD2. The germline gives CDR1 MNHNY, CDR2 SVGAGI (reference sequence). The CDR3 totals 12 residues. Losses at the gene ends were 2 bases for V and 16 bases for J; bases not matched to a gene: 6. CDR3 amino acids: CASSYAGGPGFF. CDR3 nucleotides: TGTGCCAGCAGTTACGCGGGAGGGCCAGGATTCTTC.

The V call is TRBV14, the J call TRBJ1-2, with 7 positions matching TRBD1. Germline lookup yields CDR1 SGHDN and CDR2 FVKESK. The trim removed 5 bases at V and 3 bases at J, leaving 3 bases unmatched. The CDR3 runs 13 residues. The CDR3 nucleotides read TGTGCCAGCAGCACCGGGACAGACTATGGCTACACCTTC. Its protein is CASSTGTDYGYTF.

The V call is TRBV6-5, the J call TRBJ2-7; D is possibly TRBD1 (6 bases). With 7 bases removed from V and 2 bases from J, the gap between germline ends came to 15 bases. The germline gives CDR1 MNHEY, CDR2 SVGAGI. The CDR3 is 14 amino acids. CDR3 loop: CASKGGQGPYEQYF. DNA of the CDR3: TGTGCCAGCAAAGGTGGCCAGGGGCCCTACGAGCAGTACTTC.

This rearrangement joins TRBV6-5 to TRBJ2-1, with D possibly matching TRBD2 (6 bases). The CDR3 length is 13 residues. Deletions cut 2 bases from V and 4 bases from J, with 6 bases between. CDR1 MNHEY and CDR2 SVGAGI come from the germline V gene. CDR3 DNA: TGTGCCAGCAGTTACGGGACTTACAATGAGCAGTTCTTC. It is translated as CASSYGTYNEQFF.

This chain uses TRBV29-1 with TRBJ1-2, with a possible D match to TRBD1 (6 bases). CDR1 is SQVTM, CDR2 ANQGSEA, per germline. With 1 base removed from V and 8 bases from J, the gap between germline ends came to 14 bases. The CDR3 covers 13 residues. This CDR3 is CSVEVQGWGGYTF. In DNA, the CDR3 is TGCAGCGTTGAAGTCCAGGGGTGGGGAGGCTACACCTTC.

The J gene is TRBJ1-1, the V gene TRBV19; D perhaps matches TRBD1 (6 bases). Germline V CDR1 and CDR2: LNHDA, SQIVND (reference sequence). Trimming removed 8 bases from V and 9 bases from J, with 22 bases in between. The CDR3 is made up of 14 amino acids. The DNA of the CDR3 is TGTGCCAGTCATCACAGGAGAAAAGGGGGAAAAGCTTTCTTT. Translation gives CASHHRRKGGKAFF.

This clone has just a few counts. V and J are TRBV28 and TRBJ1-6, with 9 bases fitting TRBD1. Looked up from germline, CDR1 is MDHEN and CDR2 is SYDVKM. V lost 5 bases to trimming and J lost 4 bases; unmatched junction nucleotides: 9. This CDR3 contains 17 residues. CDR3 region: CASSNRDRAVYNSPLHF. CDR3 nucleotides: TGTGCCAGCAGTAACCGGGACAGGGCCGTTTATAATTCACCCCTCCACTTT.

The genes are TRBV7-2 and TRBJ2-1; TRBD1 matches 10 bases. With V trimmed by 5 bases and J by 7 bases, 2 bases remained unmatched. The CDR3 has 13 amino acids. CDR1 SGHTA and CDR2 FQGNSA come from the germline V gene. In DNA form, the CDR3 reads TGTGCCAGCAGCACGGACAGGGGGAATGAGCAGTTCTTC. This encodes CASSTDRGNEQFF.

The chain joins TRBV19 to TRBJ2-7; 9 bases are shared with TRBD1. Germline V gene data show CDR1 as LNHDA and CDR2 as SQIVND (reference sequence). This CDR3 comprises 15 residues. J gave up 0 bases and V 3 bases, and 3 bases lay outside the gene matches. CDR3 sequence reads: CASSIGQGSSYEQYF. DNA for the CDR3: TGTGCCAGTAGTATCGGACAGGGGAGCTCCTACGAGCAGTACTTC. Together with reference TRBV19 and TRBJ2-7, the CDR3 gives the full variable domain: DGGITQSPKYLFRKEGQNVTLSCEQNLNHDAMYWYRQDPGQGLRLIYYSQIVNDFQKGDIAEGYSVSREKKESFPLTVTSAQKNPTAFYLCASSIGQGSSYEQYFGPGTRLTVT.

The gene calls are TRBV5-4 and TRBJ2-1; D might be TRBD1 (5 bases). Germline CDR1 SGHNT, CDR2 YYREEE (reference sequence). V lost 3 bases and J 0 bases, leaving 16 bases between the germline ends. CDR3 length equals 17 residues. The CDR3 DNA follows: TGTGCCAGCAGCTCCGCCGGGCAGGGAAGCTCCTACAATGAGCAGTTCTTC. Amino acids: CASSSAGQGSSYNEQFF.

The CDR3 region is CASSRGKFFSYNSPLHF. In nucleotides, the CDR3 is TGTGCCAGCAGTAGGGGGAAGTTTTTCTCCTATAATTCACCCCTCCACTTT. The gene calls are TRBV28 and TRBJ1-6, with D possibly matching TRBD1 (6 bases). Trimming removed 5 bases at V and 0 bases at J, with 14 bases between. In germline, CDR1 is MDHEN, CDR2 SYDVKM. The CDR3 loop spans 17 amino acids.